This T cell receptor beta chain was retrieved from a study of T cell clones after liver transplantation. This clone was counted a few times. The germline V and J ends were trimmed by 4 bases and 6 bases, with 13 bases remaining between them. CDR1 is GTSNPN, CDR2 SVGIG, per germline (reference sequence). The CDR3 runs 13 residues. Measured with immunoSEQ multiplex PCR; TCRdb has only the in-frame clones, and not every one. Of 55,000 to 80,000 clones in the sample, around nine tenths were seen once. The clonotype was recovered from a human donor who received a liver transplant. Sequencing used CD4+ T cells from blood, obtained before liver transplant. The rearrangement uses TRBV30 and TRBJ1-5, with D unresolved. DNA of the CDR3: TGTGCCTGGACGTCGGATTCGGTTCAGCCCCAGCATTTT. Its protein product is CAWTSDSVQPQHF.